The text below deals with one TCR beta chain. Antigen specificity is unknown. This beta chain is off target for a library built for alpha chains, so its abundance means little. These data come from a study of spatial heterogeneity in lung cancer. Study-wide findings and caveats: Counts of expanded alpha and beta TCRs within tumors tracked the tumor nonsynonymous mutation count.

TCRdb ran MiXCR on the 5' RACE reads and lists one entry per CDR3 protein. Of around 15,000 distinct CDR3 sequences in the sample, 6.5% to 8.5% were seen once. Time point described: sample taken at primary tumor resection. This TCR derives from a female donor with early-stage non-small cell lung cancer. This specimen was lung tumor tissue, taken at surgery.

The CDR3 loop reads CAWSRAWDRGGDTEAFF. CDR3 bases: TGTGCCTGGAGCCGTGCGTGGGACAGGGGGGGCGACACTGAAGCTTTCTTT. The V call is TRBV30, the J call TRBJ1-1, with 11 bases aligning to TRBD1. The CDR3 totals 17 residues. V shed 3 bases and J 3 bases; nucleotides not matched to a gene: 12. CDR1 is GTSNPN and CDR2 is SVGIG in the germline V gene (reference sequence).